Given below is one T cell receptor beta chain in context. V lost 5 bases, J lost 6 bases, and 17 bases lay in between. The CDR3 totals 14 residues. Germline CDR1 is MDHEN and CDR2 is SYDVKM. This entry comes from a study of T cell clones after liver transplantation. The wider study: Pre-transplant mixed lymphocyte reactions yielded third-party-reactive TCRbeta sequences as comparators for graft-donor-reactive sequences. Standard immunosuppression, with no induction, continued until 12-24 months after transplant.

The protocol was immunoSEQ multiplex PCR, while the TCRdb copy is restricted to in-frame clones and leaves out a portion. Of over 50,000 clones in the sample, about four fifths were seen once. The TCR sequence derives from a human donor who received a liver transplant. This rearrangement joins TRBV28 to TRBJ2-7; no clear D. The sample was CD4+ T cells from blood, taken before liver transplant. In DNA form, the CDR3 reads TGTGCCAGCAGTAAGACCCCTATTCCACCCGAGCAGTACTTC. Protein: CASSKTPIPPEQYF.